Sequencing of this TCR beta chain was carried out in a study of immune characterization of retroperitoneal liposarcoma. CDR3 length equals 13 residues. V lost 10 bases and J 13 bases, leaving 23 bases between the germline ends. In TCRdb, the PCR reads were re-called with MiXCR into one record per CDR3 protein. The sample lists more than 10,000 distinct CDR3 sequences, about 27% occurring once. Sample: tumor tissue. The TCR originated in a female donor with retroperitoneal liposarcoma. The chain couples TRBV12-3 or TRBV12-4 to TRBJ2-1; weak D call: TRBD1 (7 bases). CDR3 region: CATRQGEEETQFF. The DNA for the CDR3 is TGTGCCACCCGCCAGGGGGAGGAGGAGACCCAGTTCTTC.